This T cell receptor beta chain was observed in a study of graft-versus-host responses after intestinal transplantation. The overall study: Recipients uniformly received anti-thymocyte globulin induction, followed by tacrolimus and steroids for about three years.

In regard to this clone: Its antigen is currently unknown.

General study results and limits: Subjects displaying graft-donor T cell macrochimerism possessed elevated graft-versus-host to host-versus-graft clonal ratios inside allografts. Researchers found GvH clones in recipient marrow, and some showed up first in ileum or blood. Peak circulating GvH clone levels were associated with early post-transplant HvG declines.

The CDR3 sequence is 15 residues long. Germline CDR1 LNHDA, CDR2 SQIVND (reference sequence). V was shortened by 1 base and J by 3 bases, with 13 bases between the two germline ends. The assay was immunoSEQ multiplex PCR, and TCRdb's table has in-frame clones only and misses some. The sample lists 90,000 to 150,000 clones; 85% to 95% were seen once. V usage is TRBV19 and J usage is TRBJ2-7, with D maybe TRBD2 (6 bases). The receptor comes from a human donor who received an intestinal transplant. The specimen was unstimulated CD8+ T cells sorted from spleen or lymph node cells, collected before intestinal transplant. Here the CDR3 DNA reads TGTGCCAGTAGTATAGCGGGAGCCAGACTCTACGAGCAGTACTTC. The encoded protein is CASSIAGARLYEQYF.